The rows below give T cell receptor beta chains drawn from one sample of a study of blood T cell repertoires in COVID-19. Clones were read by immunoSEQ multiplex PCR, and TCRdb kept only the in-frame ones, dropping some. The sample includes 20,000 to 25,000 clones, around 81% seen only once; the top ten take 9.5% to 15%. The specimen sequenced was peripheral blood. Source of these receptors: a man in his 60s with active COVID-19. The conserved cysteine and the conserved F or W are not part of the CDR3 here.

10	TRBV29-1	TRBJ2-2	SAGQGAGELF
12	TRBV10-2	TRBJ2-1	ASSEKREGDEQF
11	TRBV19	TRBJ2-7	ASSRGPLYEQY
15	TRBV11-2	TRBJ2-3	ASSLDRIGLSTDTQY
12	TRBV30	TRBJ2-3	AWSLTSWTDTQY
13	TRBV5-1	TRBJ2-3	ASKTSGSSGDTQY
11	TRBV18	TRBJ2-3	ASSPRATDTQY
12	TRBV6-2/TRBV6-3	TRBJ2-7	ASSYSGHEYEQY
12	TRBV19	TRBJ2-5	ASNPGQGEETQY
11	TRBV7-9	TRBJ2-7	ASSLTPSYEQY